The clone carrying this T cell receptor (beta chain) was observed at least ten times. Its antigen is undetermined. This sample is part of a study of regulatory T cells in long-lasting Graves disease. This sample's time point: newly diagnosed GD, antithyroid drugs for less than 3 months. RNA extracted from PBMCs served as the sequencing template. Overall study results and limits: Preferential use of TRBV28, TRBJ1-2 and TRBJ2-5 was seen in persistent disease.

Germline CDR1 reads SNHLY; CDR2 reads FYNNEI. This CDR3 is built from 11 residues. Between the trimmed V and J ends, which lost 4 bases and 2 bases, there was a span of 2 bases. CDR3-region Arm-PCR and iRepertoire HTBI primers produced the TCR beta libraries. One entry per CDR3 protein, called by TCRdb with MiXCR from the multiplex PCR reads. The sample carries fewer than 450,000 distinct CDR3 sequences, over 14% recorded once. In addition, the sample was reused for a study of T cells in Graves' hyperthyroidism and ophthalmopathy.

The receptor was isolated from a woman aged 40 to 50 with Graves disease. V and J are TRBV2 and TRBJ1-1; no reliable D call. The sequenced sample was peripheral blood mononuclear cells (PBMCs), obtained at new diagnosis, from a patient treated with antithyroid drugs. The CDR3, as DNA: TGTGCCAGCAGTGCCAACACTGAAGCTTTCTTT. Translated: CASSANTEAFF.